This TCR beta chain originates from a study of T cells after yellow fever vaccination. For the study at large: For low cell numbers, libraries were made with SMART-Seq v4 Ultra Low Input.

TCRdb analysed the 5' RACE reads with MiXCR anew, one entry per CDR3 protein. The top ten clones hold 35% to 40% of a sample with some 150,000 distinct CDR3 sequences, 11% of them seen once. The germline CDR1 and CDR2 sequences are MGHRA and YSYEKL. The CDR3 spans 15 residues. The V end lost 0 bases, the J end lost 4 bases, and 10 bases lay between the germline ends. The chain couples TRBV4-1 to TRBJ2-1; D may be TRBD2 (5 bases). Specimen: CD8+ T cells sorted from PBMCs, collected 15 days after the yellow fever booster vaccination. This clonotype was sampled from a man aged 18 to 30 who received the YFV17D yellow fever vaccine. CDR3: CASSQEPEGYNEQFF. The DNA of the CDR3 is TGCGCCAGCAGCCAAGAGCCCGAGGGTTACAATGAGCAGTTCTTC.